This T cell receptor beta chain is from a study of vaccination effects on CD4 cells after COVID-19. Study context: Viral peptide pools were used in the ViraFEST assay to expand antigen-specific CD4+ T cells, and sequencing came afterward. BNT162b2 vaccine or mRNA-1273 vaccine was given to participants in two doses. Convalescent patients (n = two) were sampled 16 days and one week prevaccination.

This clone has just one count. Antigen unknown. Germline V CDR1 and CDR2: SGHRS, YFSETQ. There are 15 residues in the CDR3. V was trimmed by 0 bases and J by 2 bases, leaving 11 bases between them. The repertoire was sequenced with immunoSEQ multiplex PCR; TCRdb's copy has only in-frame clones and lacks some. The table shows about 66,000 clones, with about 69% occurring only once. Researchers isolated CD4+ T cells once ten to eleven days of culture had elapsed. The infection with SARS-CoV-2 (confirmed by PCR) occurred in this person between March and December 2020. This chain joins TRBV5-1 and TRBJ2-5; the D is unclear. The receptor comes from a human donor who had a prior SARS-CoV-2 infection. This material consisted of CD4+ T cells from PBMCs cultured without peptide, taken before COVID-19 vaccination. The CDR3 DNA is TGCGCCAGCAGCTTGGAACGGATGGGGCAAGAGACCCAGTACTTC. Protein sequence: CASSLERMGQETQYF.